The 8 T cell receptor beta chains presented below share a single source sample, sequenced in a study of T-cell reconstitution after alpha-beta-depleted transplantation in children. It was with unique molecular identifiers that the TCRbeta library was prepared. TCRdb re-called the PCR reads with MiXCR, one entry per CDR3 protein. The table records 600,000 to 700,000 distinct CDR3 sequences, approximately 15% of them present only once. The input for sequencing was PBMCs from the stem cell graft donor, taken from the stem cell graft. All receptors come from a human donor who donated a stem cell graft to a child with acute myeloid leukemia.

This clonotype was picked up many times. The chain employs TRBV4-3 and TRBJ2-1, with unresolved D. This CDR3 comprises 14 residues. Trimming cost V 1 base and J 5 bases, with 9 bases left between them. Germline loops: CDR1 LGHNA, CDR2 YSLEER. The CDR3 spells CASSQGADDNEQFF. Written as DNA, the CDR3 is TGCGCCAGCAGCCAAGGAGCTGACGACAATGAGCAGTTCTTC.

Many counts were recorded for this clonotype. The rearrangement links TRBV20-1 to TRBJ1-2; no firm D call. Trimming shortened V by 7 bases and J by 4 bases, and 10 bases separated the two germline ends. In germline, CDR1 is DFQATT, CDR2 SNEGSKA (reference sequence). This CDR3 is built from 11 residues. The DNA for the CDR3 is TGCAGTGTTACAAGTCCCTATGGCTACACCTTC. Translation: CSVTSPYGYTF.

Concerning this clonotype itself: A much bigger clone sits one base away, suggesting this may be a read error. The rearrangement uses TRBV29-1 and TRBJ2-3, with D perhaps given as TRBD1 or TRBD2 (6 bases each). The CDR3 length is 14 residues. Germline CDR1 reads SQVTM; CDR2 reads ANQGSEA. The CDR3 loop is CSVEWGASTDMQYF. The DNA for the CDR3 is TGCAGCGTTGAGTGGGGGGCAAGCACAGATATGCAGTATTTT.

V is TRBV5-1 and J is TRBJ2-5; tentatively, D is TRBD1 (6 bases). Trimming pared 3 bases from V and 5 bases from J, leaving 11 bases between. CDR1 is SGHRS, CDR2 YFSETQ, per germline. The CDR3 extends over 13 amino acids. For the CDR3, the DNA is TGCGCCAGCAGCTCCCAGGGGTCCGAGACCCAGTACTTC. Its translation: CASSSQGSETQYF.

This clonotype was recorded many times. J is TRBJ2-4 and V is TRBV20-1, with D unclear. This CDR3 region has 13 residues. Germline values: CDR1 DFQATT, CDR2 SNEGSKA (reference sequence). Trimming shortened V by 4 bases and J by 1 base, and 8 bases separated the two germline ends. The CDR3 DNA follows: TGCAGTGCTACTCGAGTGGCCAAAAACATTCAGTACTTC. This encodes CSATRVAKNIQYF.

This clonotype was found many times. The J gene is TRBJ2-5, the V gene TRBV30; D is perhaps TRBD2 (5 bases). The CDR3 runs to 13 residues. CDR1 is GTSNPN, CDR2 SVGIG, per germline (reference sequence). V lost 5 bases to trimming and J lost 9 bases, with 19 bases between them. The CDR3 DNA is TGTGCCTGGCAAAACGGAAGACTAAGACCCCAGTACTTC. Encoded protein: CAWQNGRLRPQYF.

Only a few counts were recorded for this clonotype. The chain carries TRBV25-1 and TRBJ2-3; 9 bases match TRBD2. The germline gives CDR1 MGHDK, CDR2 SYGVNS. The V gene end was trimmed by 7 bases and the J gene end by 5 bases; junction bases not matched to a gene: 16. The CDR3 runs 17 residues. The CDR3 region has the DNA TGTGCCAGCAACCCATGGGCTAGCGGGGAGGCAGGAGATACGCAGTATTTT. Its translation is CASNPWASGEAGDTQYF.

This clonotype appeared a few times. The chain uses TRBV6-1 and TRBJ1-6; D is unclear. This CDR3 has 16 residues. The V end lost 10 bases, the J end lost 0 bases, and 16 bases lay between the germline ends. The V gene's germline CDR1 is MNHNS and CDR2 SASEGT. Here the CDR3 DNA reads TGTGCCACCGCACCCTTACTATCCTCCTATAATTCACCCCTCCACTTT. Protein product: CATAPLLSSYNSPLHF.